The present entry profiles one T cell receptor beta chain with its context. Germline V lookup: CDR1 SGHAT, CDR2 FQDESV (reference sequence). This CDR3 comprises 16 residues. V lost 1 base, J lost 2 bases, and 14 bases lay in between. These data come from a study of immune cell composition in non-small cell lung cancer. Libraries were prepared by immunoSEQ multiplex PCR; TCRdb keeps only in-frame clonotypes and omits some of them. In the table there are about 2,500 clones, over 80% of which are singletons. Genomic DNA came from frozen unsorted single-cell suspensions. Sequencing input: lung tumor tissue. This receptor was obtained from a human donor with non-small cell lung cancer. V is TRBV11-1 and J is TRBJ2-5, with D possibly TRBD2 on 5 matching bases. The CDR3 sequence is CASSLGGGRAQETQYF. As DNA, the CDR3 is TGTGCCAGCAGCTTAGGCGGAGGTAGAGCACAAGAGACCCAGTACTTC.